What follows are 11 T cell receptor beta chains derived from one specimen sequenced in a study of shared clonotypes between healthy human individuals. The protocol was immunoSEQ multiplex PCR, while the TCRdb copy is restricted to in-frame clones and leaves out a portion. The data show over 700,000 clones, roughly two thirds seen once. The sequenced sample consisted of memory CD4+ T cells sorted from blood. Described subset: CD45RA-negative fraction. The receptors were sampled from a woman under 40 in good health.

The CDR3 DNA sequence: TGTGCCAGCAGCTTATTCAGTTTTGAGTCCTACAATGAGCAGTTCTTC. Amino acid sequence: CASSLFSFESYNEQFF. The chain uses TRBV11-2 and TRBJ2-1; D call uncertain. The V gene lost 2 bases and the J gene lost 1 base, with 12 bases spanning the gap. CDR3 size: 16 residues. Germline CDR1 is SGHAT and CDR2 is FQNNGV.

This sequence joins TRBV28 and TRBJ2-7, with 7 nucleotides matching TRBD1. V trimming: 9 bases; J trimming: 3 bases; junction bases outside the gene matches: 5. The CDR3 length is 12 residues. The germline V gene has CDR1 MDHEN and CDR2 SYDVKM. In DNA, the CDR3 is TGTGCCAGTAGGGACAGTCTCTACGAGCAGTACTTC. It yields the protein CASRDSLYEQYF.

The table lists this clone with many counts. V is TRBV6-6 and J is TRBJ1-2, with D possibly TRBD1 on 6 matching bases. V was cut by 5 bases and J by 5 bases, with 15 bases left in between. There are 14 residues in the CDR3. CDR1 is MNHNY and CDR2 is SVGAGI in the germline V gene (reference sequence). The CDR3 sequence: CASSIQGSAYGYTF. The DNA for the CDR3 is TGTGCCAGCAGTATTCAGGGGTCCGCTTATGGCTACACCTTC.

This clone has a single count. The chain recombines TRBV4-1 with TRBJ2-1; TRBD2 agrees at 11 bases. Unmatched junction bases numbered 12, after V lost 2 bases and J lost 6 bases. This CDR3 has 18 amino acids. The germline V gene encodes CDR1 MGHRA and CDR2 YSYEKL. CDR3 sequence reads: CASSQLTRLAGTRNEQFF. For the CDR3, the DNA is TGCGCCAGCAGCCAACTCACGAGACTAGCGGGAACTCGCAATGAGCAGTTCTTC.

The chain uses TRBV27 and TRBJ1-5, with D uncertain. The germline CDR1 and CDR2 sequences are MNHEY and SMNVEV (reference sequence). The CDR3 is made up of 11 amino acids. Trimming left V 7 bases short and J 4 bases short, with 5 bases between. As DNA, the CDR3 is TGTGCCAGCAAGGTTAATCAGCCCCAGCATTTT. Amino acid sequence: CASKVNQPQHF.

This chain joins TRBV15 and TRBJ1-2, with no clear D. CDR1 is LNHNV and CDR2 is YYDKDF in the germline V gene (reference sequence). CDR3 length: 13 residues. The V end was cut by 1 base, the J end by 8 bases, with 11 bases between. The CDR3 loop is CATSRVEAIGYTF. CDR3 nucleotides: TGTGCCACCAGCAGAGTTGAGGCAATCGGCTACACCTTC.

The rearrangement links TRBV10-3 to TRBJ1-3, with D unresolved. With 0 bases removed from V and 0 bases from J, the gap between germline ends came to 9 bases. Per germline, CDR1 ENHRY and CDR2 SYGVKD. CDR3 length: 16 amino acids. CDR3 bases: TGTGCCATCAGTGAGTCCTCTTCGAGCTCTGGAAACACCATATATTTT. Translation: CAISESSSSSGNTIYF.

The chain links TRBV28 to TRBJ2-7; 9 nucleotides match TRBD1. The J segment lost 6 bases and the V segment lost 7 bases, leaving 10 bases of the junction unmatched. The V gene's germline CDR1 is MDHEN and CDR2 SYDVKM. The CDR3 runs to 14 residues. Here the CDR3 DNA reads TGTGCCAGCACTCCACAGGGGGCGTCAGGCGAGCAGTACTTC. Amino acid sequence: CASTPQGASGEQYF.

V and J are TRBV7-9 and TRBJ1-1; 8 nucleotides align to TRBD1. Germline trimming cut 3 bases from V and 1 base from J; bases unmatched to any gene: 1. This CDR3 spans 14 amino acids. The germline CDR1 and CDR2 sequences are SEHNR and FQNEAQ (reference sequence). The CDR3 sequence is CASSFGQGNTEAFF. The DNA of the CDR3 is TGTGCCAGCAGCTTTGGACAGGGGAACACTGAAGCTTTCTTT.

The chain is built from TRBV5-6 and TRBJ2-2, with D tentatively TRBD2 (5 bases). This CDR3 comprises 15 residues. The germline V and J ends were trimmed by 0 bases and 9 bases, with 15 bases remaining between them. Germline-derived CDR1 and CDR2 are SGHDT and YYEEEE. The DNA of the CDR3 is TGTGCCAGCAGCTTGGGGTTAGCGCCCGGCCGGGAGCTGTTTTTT. Translation: CASSLGLAPGRELFF.

This clone was observed many times. V and J are TRBV6-4 and TRBJ2-5; TRBD1 agrees at 8 bases. V lost 8 bases to trimming and J lost 3 bases; unmatched junction nucleotides: 5. The CDR3 runs 13 residues. Germline CDR1 reads MRHNA; CDR2 reads SNTAGT. Here the CDR3 DNA reads TGTGCCAGCGCCGCACAGGGGGAAGAGACCCAGTACTTC. Its translation is CASAAQGEETQYF.